The 29 T cell receptor beta chains in this list originate from one sample, sequenced in a study of spatial heterogeneity in lung cancer. As to time point: blood at routine non-recurrence follow-up after resection. Whole RNA obtained from tumor, nontumor lung or frozen PBMC underwent sequencing without sorting. One entry per CDR3 protein results from TCRdb running MiXCR on the 5' RACE reads. The sample has 45,000 to 65,000 distinct CDR3 sequences; less than 9.5% are singletons. The sample was PBMCs, taken at follow-up. The receptors were gathered from a female donor with early-stage non-small cell lung cancer.

The chain employs TRBV3-1 and TRBJ2-3; D is unclear. CDR1 and CDR2 (germline): LGHDT, YNNKEL (reference sequence). Trimming stripped 3 bases from V and 5 bases from J, with 9 bases between. The CDR3 is 13 amino acids. CDR3 coding DNA: TGTGCCAGCAGCCAGCCCCCCGAAGATACGCAGTATTTT. This encodes CASSQPPEDTQYF.

The chain recombines TRBV5-1 with TRBJ2-3; D is possibly TRBD2 (5 bases). The length of the CDR3 is 15 residues. Trimming removed 4 bases at V and 4 bases at J, with 16 bases between. Germline assignment: CDR1 SGHRS and CDR2 YFSETQ. As DNA, the CDR3 is TGCGCCAGCAGCCCTACTCCGGGGTCCTCAGATACGCAGTATTTT. This translates into CASSPTPGSSDTQYF.

Many counts were recorded for this clonotype. V is TRBV6-1 and J is TRBJ2-3; TRBD1 is a possible D gene (5 bases). This CDR3 has 14 residues. Germline lookup yields CDR1 MNHNS and CDR2 SASEGT. CDR3 protein: CATGTPGYEDTQYF. The DNA of the CDR3 is TGTGCAACAGGAACCCCGGGTTACGAGGATACGCAGTATTTT.

This clonotype was observed a handful of times. The chain recombines TRBV3-1 with TRBJ1-2; D uncertain. CDR3 size: 12 residues. Per the germline V gene, CDR1 is LGHDT and CDR2 is YNNKEL (reference sequence). The V gene lost 3 bases and the J gene lost 8 bases, with 10 bases spanning the gap. CDR3 loop: CASSQTRSGYTF. The DNA for the CDR3 is TGTGCCAGCAGCCAGACAAGAAGCGGCTACACCTTC.

V gene TRBV7-9 combines with J gene TRBJ1-1, with D possibly being TRBD1 (5 bases). CDR3 length equals 14 residues. V lost 8 bases to trimming and J lost 11 bases, with 24 bases between them. CDR1 and CDR2 from the germline V gene are SEHNR and FQNEAQ (reference sequence). The CDR3 DNA sequence: TGTGCCAGCCACCAGCTTCCGACATCTCCAGGGGCTTTCTTT. Translated, it gives CASHQLPTSPGAFF.

This clonotype was counted at least ten times. CDR3 DNA sequence: TGCAGTGCTTCTAACTTAGGACTAGCGCGATCCTACGAGCAGTACTTC. Protein sequence: CSASNLGLARSYEQYF. This chain connects TRBV20-1 to TRBJ2-7, with 9 bases identical to TRBD2. The germline V gene has CDR1 DFQATT and CDR2 SNEGSKA (reference sequence). The CDR3 loop spans 16 amino acids. V was clipped by 5 bases and J by 1 base; unmatched bases: 12.

This clonotype has more than one count but fewer than ten. The V gene is TRBV3-1, the J gene TRBJ2-6; a possible D gene is TRBD1 (6 bases). Looked up from germline, CDR1 is LGHDT and CDR2 is YNNKEL (reference sequence). This CDR3 spans 15 amino acids. Trimming took 4 bases from V and 4 from J, leaving 11 bases between them. The CDR3, as DNA: TGTGCCAGCAGCCTAACAGGGAGAGGGGCCAACGTCCTGACTTTC. Protein sequence: CASSLTGRGANVLTF.

This clonotype was seen ten or more times. The gene calls are TRBV7-2 and TRBJ2-1; maybe TRBD2 (6 bases). The germline V gene has CDR1 SGHTA and CDR2 FQGNSA. V was cut by 3 bases and J by 7 bases, with 16 bases left in between. The CDR3 consists of 15 residues. CDR3 coding DNA: TGTGCCAGCAGCTTGTTTGGACTACCGGTAAATGAGCAGTTCTTC. It is translated as CASSLFGLPVNEQFF.

This clonotype was observed at least ten times. The chain uses TRBV24-1 and TRBJ2-6; possible D gene TRBD1, 6 bases. V dropped 4 bases and J dropped 4 bases, with 16 bases sitting between them. The germline V gene has CDR1 KGHDR and CDR2 SFDVKD. This CDR3 has 17 residues. DNA of the CDR3: TGTGCCACCAGTGAATCGGGACACCGAACCGGGGCCAACGTCCTGACTTTC. Translating it yields CATSESGHRTGANVLTF.

The chain is built from TRBV20-1 and TRBJ1-1; D unresolved. In germline, CDR1 is DFQATT, CDR2 SNEGSKA (reference sequence). This CDR3 has 14 residues. The V end was cut by 0 bases, the J end by 5 bases, with 13 bases between. CDR3 nucleotide sequence: TGCAGTGCTAGAGACCCATCGAAGCCGACTGAAGCTTTCTTT. Protein: CSARDPSKPTEAFF.

The genes are TRBV5-4 and TRBJ2-5; 11 bases are shared with TRBD2. This CDR3 comprises 15 residues. Germline V gives CDR1 SGHNT, CDR2 YYREEE (reference sequence). After removal of 3 bases from V and 6 bases from J, the junction contained 7 bases not matched to a gene. Written as DNA, the CDR3 is TGTGCCAGCAGCTATAGCGGGGGGGAAAGGAAGACCCAGTACTTC. As protein: CASSYSGGERKTQYF.

This clonotype was recorded at least ten times. This chain joins TRBV20-1 and TRBJ1-4, with D uncertain. The germline CDR1 and CDR2 sequences are DFQATT and SNEGSKA (reference sequence). This CDR3 is built from 13 residues. V was clipped by 7 bases and J by 0 bases, with 9 bases between them. The CDR3 is CSGKSATNEKLFF. The CDR3 region has the DNA TGCAGTGGAAAGAGTGCAACTAATGAAAAACTGTTTTTT.

This clonotype was seen repeatedly, ten times or more. The chain uses TRBV10-3 and TRBJ1-6, with D perhaps matching TRBD1 (6 bases). CDR3 length: 15 amino acids. Germline V gives CDR1 ENHRY, CDR2 SYGVKD. V was shortened by 5 bases and J by 6 bases, with 14 bases between the two germline ends. CDR3 loop: CAISQQGSSNSPLHF. Written as DNA, the CDR3 is TGTGCCATCAGTCAACAGGGTAGCAGTAATTCACCCCTCCACTTT.

This clonotype was found many times. This chain uses TRBV7-2 with TRBJ2-2; TRBD2 agrees at 12 bases. Germline values: CDR1 SGHTA, CDR2 FQGNSA. This CDR3 comprises 18 residues. The V gene end was trimmed by 3 bases and the J gene end by 7 bases; junction bases not matched to a gene: 12. CDR3 amino acids: CASSLRRTSGINGGELFF. The CDR3 DNA follows: TGTGCCAGCAGCTTGAGGAGGACTAGCGGGATAAACGGCGGGGAGCTGTTTTTT.

The chain joins TRBV2 to TRBJ1-2; D not resolved. This CDR3 is built from 13 residues. V lost 5 bases and J 4 bases, leaving 11 bases between the germline ends. Looked up from germline, CDR1 is SNHLY and CDR2 is FYNNEI. The CDR3 DNA reads TGTGCCAGCAGTAGGTCAGGAATCTATGGCTACACCTTC. Encoded protein: CASSRSGIYGYTF.

This clonotype was counted many times. The rearrangement joins TRBV2 to TRBJ2-5; a weak D match, TRBD2 (5 bases). Germline CDR1 reads SNHLY; CDR2 reads FYNNEI. The CDR3 runs to 16 residues. V gave up 5 bases and J gave up 5 bases, with 21 bases separating them. CDR3 sequence reads: CASSSLPPTPGETQYF. The CDR3 coding sequence is TGTGCCAGCAGTTCCCTCCCCCCCACTCCGGGGGAGACCCAGTACTTC.

V usage is TRBV7-9 and J usage is TRBJ2-3; no clear D. CDR1 and CDR2 (germline): SEHNR, FQNEAQ (reference sequence). Deletions cut 4 bases from V and 2 bases from J, with 10 bases between. CDR3 length equals 14 residues. The CDR3 is CASSSARNTDTQYF. The CDR3 coding sequence is TGTGCCAGCAGCTCGGCAAGAAACACAGATACGCAGTATTTT.

This clonotype has a count of ten or more. The chain uses TRBV5-1 and TRBJ2-5; no definite D call. The germline V gene encodes CDR1 SGHRS and CDR2 YFSETQ. The CDR3 spans 13 residues. The germline V and J ends were trimmed by 2 bases and 2 bases, with 7 bases remaining between them. This CDR3 is CASSFFGQETQYF. CDR3 bases: TGCGCCAGCAGCTTCTTCGGGCAAGAGACCCAGTACTTC.

The sample holds many counts of this clonotype. This chain uses TRBV5-1 with TRBJ2-3, with 12 bases lining up with TRBD2. Trimming took 2 bases from V and 2 from J; bases not matched to a gene: 6. The CDR3 runs to 17 residues. Germline CDR1 SGHRS, CDR2 YFSETQ. CDR3 region: CASSFTTSGGPTDTQYF. CDR3 nucleotide sequence: TGCGCCAGCAGCTTTACGACTAGCGGGGGCCCCACAGATACGCAGTATTTT.

This clonotype was picked up many times. The genes are TRBV7-9 and TRBJ2-1; D is ambiguous. The germline V gene has CDR1 SEHNR and CDR2 FQNEAQ (reference sequence). V lost 5 bases, J lost 0 bases, and 11 bases lay in between. The length of the CDR3 is 15 residues. The CDR3 here is CASSPGPISYNEQFF. The CDR3 coding sequence is TGTGCCAGCAGCCCCGGACCTATCTCCTACAATGAGCAGTTCTTC.

Many counts were recorded for this clonotype. This chain uses TRBV6-6 with TRBJ1-1; the D gene is possibly TRBD1 (6 bases). Trimming removed 7 bases from V and 4 bases from J, with 13 bases in between. Per germline, CDR1 MNHNY and CDR2 SVGAGI (reference sequence). CDR3 size: 13 residues. The CDR3 spells CASIYTGITEAFF. CDR3 bases: TGTGCCAGCATCTACACAGGGATCACTGAAGCTTTCTTT.

This clonotype was counted many times. The chain combines TRBV24-1 with TRBJ2-1; D gene uncertain. In germline, CDR1 is KGHDR, CDR2 SFDVKD. The CDR3 covers 17 residues. The ends were cut back, 1 base at V and 3 bases at J, with 15 bases in the middle. CDR3 region: CATSDFTTSTLYNEQFF. CDR3 DNA sequence: TGTGCCACCAGTGATTTTACCACGTCGACCCTCTACAATGAGCAGTTCTTC.

This clonotype was seen at least ten times. CDR3 sequence (DNA): TGTGCCAGCAGTTATCTCGGGGGGGCCTACGAGCAGTACTTC. Translated: CASSYLGGAYEQYF. This sequence joins TRBV6-5 and TRBJ2-7, with 8 positions matching TRBD2. The J segment lost 2 bases and the V segment lost 3 bases, leaving 3 bases of the junction unmatched. The germline CDR1 and CDR2 sequences are MNHEY and SVGAGI. This CDR3 has 14 amino acids.

This clonotype was detected many times. This chain connects TRBV27 to TRBJ1-5; 7 nucleotides line up with TRBD1. Germline values: CDR1 MNHEY, CDR2 SMNVEV (reference sequence). The CDR3 loop spans 14 amino acids. The V gene end was trimmed by 3 bases and the J gene end by 5 bases; junction bases not matched to a gene: 4. CDR3 sequence (DNA): TGTGCCAGCAGTTTGAGGGACAGATATCAGCCCCAGCATTTT. It yields the protein CASSLRDRYQPQHF.

This clonotype appeared a few times. V gene TRBV13 combines with J gene TRBJ2-3, with D perhaps TRBD2 (7 bases). CDR3 size: 16 residues. V was trimmed by 2 bases and J by 2 bases, leaving 14 bases between them. The germline V gene encodes CDR1 PRHDT and CDR2 FYEKMQ (reference sequence). The CDR3 bases are TGTGCCAGCAGCTTACTGGGGGGGGGCCCCACAGATACGCAGTATTTT. It is translated as CASSLLGGGPTDTQYF. The variable domain in full, with the rest retrieved from reference TRBV13 and TRBJ2-3, is AAGVIQSPRHLIKEKRETATLKCYPIPRHDTVYWYQQGPGQDPQFLISFYEKMQSDKGSIPDRFSAQQFSDYHSELNMSSLELGDSALYFCASSLLGGGPTDTQYFGPGTRLTVL.

This clonotype was detected only a few times. The V gene is TRBV5-1, the J gene TRBJ1-1, with 7 bases identical to TRBD1. V shed 4 bases and J 3 bases; nucleotides not matched to a gene: 12. This CDR3 comprises 16 residues. Germline V gene lookup returns CDR1 SGHRS and CDR2 YFSETQ. The CDR3 is CASSQMTGMVDTEAFF. The CDR3 nucleotides read TGCGCCAGCAGCCAGATGACAGGGATGGTGGACACTGAAGCTTTCTTT.

This clonotype was seen many times. DNA for the CDR3: TGTGCCAGCAGTTACTTGGGGGGGGAATTGACTAACGAGCAGTACTTC. Translation: CASSYLGGELTNEQYF. The chain employs TRBV6-6 and TRBJ2-7; 7 bases are shared with TRBD2. V gave up 1 base and J gave up 5 bases; unmatched junction bases: 11. CDR1 and CDR2 from the germline V gene are MNHNY and SVGAGI (reference sequence). This CDR3 spans 16 amino acids.

The table lists this clonotype with a few counts. V and J are TRBV29-1 and TRBJ2-3, with D possibly TRBD2 on 5 matching bases. Looked up from germline, CDR1 is SQVTM and CDR2 is ANQGSEA. This CDR3 spans 16 amino acids. Trimming shortened V by 6 bases and J by 0 bases, and 19 bases separated the two germline ends. CDR3 bases: TGCAGCGTCCGCCGTGAACTAGAGGGAAGCACAGATACGCAGTATTTT. It translates to CSVRRELEGSTDTQYF.

V usage is TRBV7-8 and J usage is TRBJ1-2, with D possibly matching TRBD1 (5 bases). V lost 4 bases to trimming and J lost 4 bases, with 19 bases between them. This CDR3 is 16 amino acids long. Germline V lookup: CDR1 SGHVS, CDR2 FQNEAQ. CDR3: CASSSFRGPGSYGYTF. The CDR3 region has the DNA TGTGCCAGCAGCTCCTTTAGGGGTCCAGGGTCCTATGGCTACACCTTC.